One sample yielded the 2 T cell receptor beta chains listed below, sequenced in a study of shared clonotypes between healthy human individuals. The method was immunoSEQ multiplex PCR; TCRdb's version includes in-frame clones alone and lacks a portion of them. The repertoire includes about 1.5 million clones, 95% to 99% of them detected once, and about 0.42% sits in the top ten. Sequences were obtained from naive CD4+ T cells sorted from blood. Sample subset: CD45RA+ positively selected. These receptors all stem from a young man in good health.

The chain uses TRBV19 and TRBJ2-7; 9 bases fit TRBD2. Germline V gene sequence: CDR1 LNHDA, CDR2 SQIVND (reference sequence). V was clipped by 6 bases and J by 2 bases; unmatched bases: 8. This CDR3 spans 15 amino acids. The CDR3 loop reads CASSPSASGAYEQYF. The CDR3 DNA reads as TGTGCCAGTAGCCCTTCGGCTAGCGGGGCCTACGAGCAGTACTTC.

This chain uses TRBV11-2 with TRBJ1-1; possibly TRBD1 for D (6 bases). This CDR3 has 14 residues. From germline, CDR1 is SGHAT and CDR2 FQNNGV. Deletions cut 5 bases from V and 6 bases from J, with 16 bases between. CDR3 loop: CASSPTRGGPEAFF. The CDR3 DNA sequence: TGTGCCAGCAGCCCAACTCGGGGGGGGCCTGAAGCTTTCTTT.